This TCR beta chain was sequenced in a study of beta chain features in type 1 diabetes (dated by TCRdb to 2017 to 2018). In terms of the full investigation: No differences in mean age, gender distribution, total cell number or subset yield were found between patients and healthy donors. A total of approximately 99,000,000 sorted cells were examined across all samples, and RNA yield correlated strongly with the number of cells per subset. In the study, recently diagnosed type 1 diabetes patients and matched healthy donors were compared on the TCRB repertoires of their sorted circulating CD4+ T cell subsets. Whereas all 30 or so donors provided naive and central memory subsets, regulatory and stem cell-like memory subsets were isolated from just 8 patients and roughly 8 healthy donors. Results the study describes overall, beyond this receptor: Because the HLA sub-analyses included only small numbers of individuals, any influence of HLA type on TCRB rearrangement was left unresolved. Because cDNA was sequenced instead of genomic DNA, activated cells with high expression could be over-represented, although the groups did not differ in activation or CD3 levels. Naive, central memory and regulatory TCRB repertoires appeared more similar among patients than among healthy donors. PCR might favor shorter templates, but patient and control samples were amplified and corrected together, so any skew would affect both groups equally. In all four CD4+ subsets, TCRB CDR3 length was moderately but significantly shorter in type 1 diabetes patients. At VDJ recombination sites, patients with type 1 diabetes made fewer insertions and deleted more nucleotides, a pattern implying thymic rearrangement abnormalities.

Relative to germline, V is 2 bases shorter and J is 1 base shorter, with 7 bases between their ends. CDR1 SGHRS and CDR2 YFSETQ were looked up in the germline V gene. Reading from cysteine to phenylalanine, the CDR3 counts 13 amino acids. Just the 39-base CDR3 DNA is kept, in frame starting at base 1. Each donor gave one peripheral blood draw, approximately 100 mL on average, collected into heparinised tubes. Using a panel that included CD45RO, CCR7, CD25, CD127, CD95 and CD27, naive, central memory, regulatory and stem cell-like memory CD4+ T cells were sorted on a BD FACSAria II. Every sorted population had a purity above 95%. PBMCs were separated immediately by Lymphoprep density gradient centrifugation and were stained directly, without being cultured. So that batch effects would be minimized, each experiment stained and sorted samples in pairs, pairing one healthy donor with one patient. The entire amount of isolated RNA was reverse transcribed using the High Capacity cDNA Reverse Transcription Kit, so the sequenced TCRB transcripts were expressed ones. Deep immunoSEQ sequencing was applied to naive, central memory and regulatory T cell samples, giving an average of about 3.4 million total reads per sample. After sorted cells were lysed in RLT buffer, RNA was extracted with DNase-treated RNeasy Micro or Mini kits, with the choice depending on cell number. Each cell subset was processed on its own to prevent cross-contamination, while patient and healthy donor samples were processed together. Using the immunoSEQ multiplex PCR, TCRB sequences were amplified from cDNA into 87-bp fragments spanning the CDR3 region. Amplicons were sequenced on the Illumina HiSeq platform. Per the original workflow: PCR bias was corrected computationally using synthetic template baselines, and reads within Hamming distance 2 were collapsed, with unmergeable singletons discarded. Reads were aligned against IMGT so that V, D and J genes, CDR3 length and insertions or deletions at six rearrangement sites could be assigned. Within each subset, clonotype counts were normalized to sorted cell number, after which true diversity and Gini coefficients were computed with the tcR R package. Repertoire sharing was quantified using the overlap coefficient calculated on TCRB nucleotide sequences. As a proxy for the pre-selection repertoire, out-of-frame TCRB sequences from naive cells were analyzed. As stored in TCRdb, this immuneACCESS dataset retains in-frame rearrangements with V and J assigned. A fraction of the clones does not appear; measured against another copy, unresolved V genes explain less than half of the discrepancy, and the remainder lacks a known reason. V and J calls and clone size are as listed in that table; D and trimming were resolved from the DNA. This sample holds a few hundred thousand clones; 9.6% were observed only once. Clones ranked in the top ten supply approximately 0.035% of the sample.

This clone was seen a few times. Its antigen specificity is not known. No much larger clonotype is one base removed from it; base qualities were not supplied. The receptor chain draws on TRBV5-1 and TRBJ2-7; TRBD1 is a possible D gene, resting on 6 matching bases. The clonotype comes from a woman aged 18-30 years in good health. The specimen sequenced was naive CD4+ T cells from blood. In light of the paper, this sample's cell subset or site label describes: true naive CD4+ T cells. In nucleotide form, the sequence is TGCGCCAGCAGCTTTGGACAGTCCTACGAGCAGTACTTC. Translated, it reads CASSFGQSYEQYF.